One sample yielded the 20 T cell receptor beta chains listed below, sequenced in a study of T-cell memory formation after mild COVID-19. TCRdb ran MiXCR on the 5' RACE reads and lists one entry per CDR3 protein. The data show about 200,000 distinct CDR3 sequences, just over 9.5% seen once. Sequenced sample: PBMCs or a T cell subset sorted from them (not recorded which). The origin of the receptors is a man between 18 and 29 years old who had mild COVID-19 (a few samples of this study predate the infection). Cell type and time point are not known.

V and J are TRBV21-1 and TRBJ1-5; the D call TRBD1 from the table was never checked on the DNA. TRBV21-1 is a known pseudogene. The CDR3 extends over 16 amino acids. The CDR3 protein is CATDREDSNSNQPQHF. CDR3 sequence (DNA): TGTGCCACCGACCGGGAAGACAGTAATAGCAATCAGCCCCAGCATTTT.

The CDR3 DNA sequence: TGCGCCAGCAGCTTGCTGACAGGGTCCGATGAGCAGTTCTTC. Translation gives CASSLLTGSDEQFF. V gene TRBV5-1 combines with J gene TRBJ2-1; 7 positions match TRBD1. Trimming removed 1 base from V and 8 bases from J; junction bases left unmatched: 6. Germline CDR1 is SGHRS and CDR2 is YFSETQ. This CDR3 region has 14 residues.

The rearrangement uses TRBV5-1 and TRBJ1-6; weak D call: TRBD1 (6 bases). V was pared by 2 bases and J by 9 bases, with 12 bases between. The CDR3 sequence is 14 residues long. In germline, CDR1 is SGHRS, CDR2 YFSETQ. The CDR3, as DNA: TGCGCCAGCAGCTTCCTCAGGGGTTCTTCACCCCTCCACTTT. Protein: CASSFLRGSSPLHF.

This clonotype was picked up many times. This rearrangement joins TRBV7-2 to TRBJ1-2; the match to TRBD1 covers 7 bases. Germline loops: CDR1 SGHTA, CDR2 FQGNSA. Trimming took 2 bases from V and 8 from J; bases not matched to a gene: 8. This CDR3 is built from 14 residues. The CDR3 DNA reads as TGTGCCAGCAGCTTAAATGAGGGGGCGTACGGCTACACCTTC. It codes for CASSLNEGAYGYTF.

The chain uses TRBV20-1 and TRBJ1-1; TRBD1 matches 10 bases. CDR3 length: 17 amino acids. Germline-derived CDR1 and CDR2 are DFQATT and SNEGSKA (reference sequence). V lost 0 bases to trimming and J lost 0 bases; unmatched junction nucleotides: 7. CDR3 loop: CSARDLGTGALNTEAFF. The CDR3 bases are TGCAGTGCTAGAGATCTTGGGACAGGGGCCCTGAACACTGAAGCTTTCTTT.

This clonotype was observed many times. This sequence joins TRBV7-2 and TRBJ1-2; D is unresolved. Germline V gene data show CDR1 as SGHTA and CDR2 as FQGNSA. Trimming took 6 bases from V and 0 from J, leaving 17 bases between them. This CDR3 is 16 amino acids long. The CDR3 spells CASRQAYSSSNYGYTF. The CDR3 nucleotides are TGTGCCAGCAGGCAAGCTTACAGCTCCTCTAACTATGGCTACACCTTC. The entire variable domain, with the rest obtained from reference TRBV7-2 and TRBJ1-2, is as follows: GAGVSQSPSNKVTEKGKDVELRCDPISGHTALYWYRQSLGQGLEFLIYFQGNSAPDKSGLPSDRFSAERTGGSVSTLTIQRTQQEDSAVYLCASRQAYSSSNYGYTFGSGTRLTVV.

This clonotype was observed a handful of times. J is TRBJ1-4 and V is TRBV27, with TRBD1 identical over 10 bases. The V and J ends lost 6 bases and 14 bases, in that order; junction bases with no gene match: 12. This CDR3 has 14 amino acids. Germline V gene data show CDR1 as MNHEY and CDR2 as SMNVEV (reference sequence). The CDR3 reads CASRSGTGATRLFF. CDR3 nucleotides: TGTGCCAGCAGATCCGGGACAGGGGCCACAAGGCTGTTTTTT.

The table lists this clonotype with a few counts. The CDR3 sequence: CASSPDGLDQPQHF. As DNA, the CDR3 is TGCGCCAGCAGCCCGGACGGATTAGACCAGCCCCAGCATTTT. The genes are TRBV5-1 and TRBJ1-5; no definite D call. Germline lookup yields CDR1 SGHRS and CDR2 YFSETQ. Trimming left V 4 bases short and J 7 bases short, with 15 bases between. This CDR3 is built from 14 residues.

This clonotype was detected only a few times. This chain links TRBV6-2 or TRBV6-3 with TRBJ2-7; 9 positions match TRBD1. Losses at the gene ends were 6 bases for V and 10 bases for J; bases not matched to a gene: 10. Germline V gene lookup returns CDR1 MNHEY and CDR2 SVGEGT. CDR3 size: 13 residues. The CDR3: CASSTGTGNRQYF. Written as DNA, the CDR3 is TGTGCCAGCAGCACCGGGACAGGGAACCGCCAGTACTTC.

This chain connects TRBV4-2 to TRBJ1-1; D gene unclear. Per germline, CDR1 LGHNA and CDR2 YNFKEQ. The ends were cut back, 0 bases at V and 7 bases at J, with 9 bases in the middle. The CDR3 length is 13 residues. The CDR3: CASSQDWGLEAFF. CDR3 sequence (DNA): TGTGCCAGCAGCCAAGACTGGGGTCTTGAAGCTTTCTTT.

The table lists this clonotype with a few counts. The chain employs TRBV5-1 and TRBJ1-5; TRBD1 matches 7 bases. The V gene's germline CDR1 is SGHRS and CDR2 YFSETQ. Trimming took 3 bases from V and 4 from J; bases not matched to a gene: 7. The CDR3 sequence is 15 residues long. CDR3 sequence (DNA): TGCGCCAGCAGCTGGGGGACAGCCGAGAATCAGCCCCAGCATTTT. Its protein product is CASSWGTAENQPQHF.

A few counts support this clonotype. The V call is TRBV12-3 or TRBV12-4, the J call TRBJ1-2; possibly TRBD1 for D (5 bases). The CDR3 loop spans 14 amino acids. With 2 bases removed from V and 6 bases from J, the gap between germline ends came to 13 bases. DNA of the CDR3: TGTGCCAGCAGTTTACGGGCAGGGACGAATGGCTACACCTTC. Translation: CASSLRAGTNGYTF.

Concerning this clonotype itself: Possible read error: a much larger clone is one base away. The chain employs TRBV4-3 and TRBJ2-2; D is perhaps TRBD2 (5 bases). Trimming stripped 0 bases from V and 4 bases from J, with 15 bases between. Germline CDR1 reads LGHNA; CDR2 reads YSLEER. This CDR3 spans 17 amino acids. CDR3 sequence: CASSQEFKRFTTGELFF. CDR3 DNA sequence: TGCGCCAGCAGCCAAGAGTTTAAGCGGTTCACCACCGGGGAGCTGTTTTTT.

CDR3 coding DNA: TGTGCCAGCAGTCAGGGTAACGGTAATCAGCCCCAGCATTTT. Its protein product is CASSQGNGNQPQHF. This chain uses TRBV3-1 with TRBJ1-5; TRBD1 might be the D (5 bases). This CDR3 is built from 14 residues. The V end lost 6 bases, the J end lost 4 bases, and 13 bases lay between the germline ends. Per germline, CDR1 LGHDT and CDR2 YNNKEL (reference sequence).

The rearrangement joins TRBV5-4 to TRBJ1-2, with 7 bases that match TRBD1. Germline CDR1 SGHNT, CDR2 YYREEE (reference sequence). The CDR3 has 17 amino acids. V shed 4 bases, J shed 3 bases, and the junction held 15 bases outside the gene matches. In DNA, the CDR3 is TGTGCCAGCAGCCAGGGGGACCCCGATTTGCGGTACTATGGCTACACCTTC. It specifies CASSQGDPDLRYYGYTF.

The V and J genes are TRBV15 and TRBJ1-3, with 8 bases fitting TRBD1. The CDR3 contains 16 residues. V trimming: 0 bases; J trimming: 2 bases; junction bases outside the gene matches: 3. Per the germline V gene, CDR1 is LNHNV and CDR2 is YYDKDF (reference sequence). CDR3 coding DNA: TGTGCCACCAGCAGAGACAGGGGGCCGGCTGGAAACACCATATATTTT. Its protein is CATSRDRGPAGNTIYF.

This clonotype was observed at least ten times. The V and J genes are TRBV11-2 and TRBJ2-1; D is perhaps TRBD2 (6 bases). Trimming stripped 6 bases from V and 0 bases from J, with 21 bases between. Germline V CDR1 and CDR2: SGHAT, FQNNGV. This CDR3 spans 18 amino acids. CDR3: CASRPPAGLGRSYNEQFF. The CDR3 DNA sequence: TGTGCCAGCAGACCTCCTGCGGGGCTGGGGCGCTCCTACAATGAGCAGTTCTTC.

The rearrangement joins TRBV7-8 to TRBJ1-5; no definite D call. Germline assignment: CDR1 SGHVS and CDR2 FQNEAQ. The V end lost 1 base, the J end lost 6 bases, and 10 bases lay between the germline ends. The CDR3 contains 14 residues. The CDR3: CASSLGSSGQPQHF. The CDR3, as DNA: TGTGCCAGCAGCTTAGGTAGTTCGGGTCAGCCCCAGCATTTT.

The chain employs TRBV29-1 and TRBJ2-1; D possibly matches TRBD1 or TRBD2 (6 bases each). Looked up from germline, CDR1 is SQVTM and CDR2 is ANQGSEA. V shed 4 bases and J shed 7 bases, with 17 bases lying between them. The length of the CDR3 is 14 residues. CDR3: CSVVLALGGNEQFF. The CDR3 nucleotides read TGCAGCGTTGTACTAGCACTAGGGGGGAATGAGCAGTTCTTC.

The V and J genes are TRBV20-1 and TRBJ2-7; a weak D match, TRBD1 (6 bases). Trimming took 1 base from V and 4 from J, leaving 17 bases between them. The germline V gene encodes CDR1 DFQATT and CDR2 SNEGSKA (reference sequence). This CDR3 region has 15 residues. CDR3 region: CSARAPGQNMYEQYF. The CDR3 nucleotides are TGCAGTGCTAGAGCACCCGGACAGAACATGTACGAGCAGTACTTC.